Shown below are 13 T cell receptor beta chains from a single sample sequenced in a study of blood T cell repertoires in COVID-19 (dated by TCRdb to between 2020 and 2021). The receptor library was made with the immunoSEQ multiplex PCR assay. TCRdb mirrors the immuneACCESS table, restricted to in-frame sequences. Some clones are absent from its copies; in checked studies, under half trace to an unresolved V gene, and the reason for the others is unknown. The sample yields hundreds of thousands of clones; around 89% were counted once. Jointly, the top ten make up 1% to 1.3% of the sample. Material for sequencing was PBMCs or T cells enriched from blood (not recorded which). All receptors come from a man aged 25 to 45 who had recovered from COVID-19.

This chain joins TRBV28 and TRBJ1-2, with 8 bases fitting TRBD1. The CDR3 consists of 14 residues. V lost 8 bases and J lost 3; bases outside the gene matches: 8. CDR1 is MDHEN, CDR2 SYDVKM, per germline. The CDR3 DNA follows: TGTGCCAGCCAGGGGGCCGGTTCAGACTATGGCTACACCTTC. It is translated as CASQGAGSDYGYTF.

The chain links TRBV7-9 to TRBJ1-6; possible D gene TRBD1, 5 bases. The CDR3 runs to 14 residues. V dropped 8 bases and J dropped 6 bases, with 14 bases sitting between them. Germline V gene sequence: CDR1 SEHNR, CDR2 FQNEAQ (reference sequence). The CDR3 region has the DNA TGTGCCAGCGGCAGGGAGGACATTAATTCACCCCTCCACTTT. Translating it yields CASGREDINSPLHF. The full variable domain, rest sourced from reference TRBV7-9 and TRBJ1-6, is DTGVSQNPRHKITKRGQNVTFRCDPISEHNRLYWYRQTLGQGPEFLTYFQNEAQLEKSRLLSDRFSAERPKGSFSTLEIQRTEQGDSAMYLCASGREDINSPLHFGNGTRLTVT.

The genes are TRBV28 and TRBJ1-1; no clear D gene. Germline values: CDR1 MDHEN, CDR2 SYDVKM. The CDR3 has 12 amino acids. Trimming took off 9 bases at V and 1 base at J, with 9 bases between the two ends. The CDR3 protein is CASSIQNTEAFF. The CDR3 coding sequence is TGTGCCAGTAGCATCCAGAACACTGAAGCTTTCTTT.

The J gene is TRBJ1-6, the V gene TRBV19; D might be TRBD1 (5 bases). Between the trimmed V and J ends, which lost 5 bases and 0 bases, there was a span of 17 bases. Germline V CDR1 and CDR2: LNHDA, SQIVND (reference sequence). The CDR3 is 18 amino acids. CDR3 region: CASSAGTALSSYNSPLHF. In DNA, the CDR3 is TGTGCCAGTAGTGCGGGGACGGCTCTTAGCTCCTATAATTCACCCCTCCACTTT.

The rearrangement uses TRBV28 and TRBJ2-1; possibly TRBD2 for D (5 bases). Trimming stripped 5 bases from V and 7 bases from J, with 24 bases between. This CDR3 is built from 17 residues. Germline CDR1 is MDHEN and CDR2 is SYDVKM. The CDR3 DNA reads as TGTGCCAGCAGTACCTATGCCGGGATGAAAGGGCGAAATGAGCAGTTCTTC. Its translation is CASSTYAGMKGRNEQFF.

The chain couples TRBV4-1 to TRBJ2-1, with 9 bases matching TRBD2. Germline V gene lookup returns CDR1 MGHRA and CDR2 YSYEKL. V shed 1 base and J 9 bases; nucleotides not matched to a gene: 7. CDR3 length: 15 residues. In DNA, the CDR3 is TGCGCCAGCAGCCAAGGTGCGGGAGGGCCAGGTGAGCAGTTCTTC. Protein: CASSQGAGGPGEQFF.

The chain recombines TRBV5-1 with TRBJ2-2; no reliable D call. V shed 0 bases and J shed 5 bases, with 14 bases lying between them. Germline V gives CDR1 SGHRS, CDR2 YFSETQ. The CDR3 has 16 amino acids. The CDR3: CASSLEWSGTTGELFF. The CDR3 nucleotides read TGCGCCAGCAGCTTGGAGTGGTCAGGTACTACCGGGGAGCTGTTTTTT.

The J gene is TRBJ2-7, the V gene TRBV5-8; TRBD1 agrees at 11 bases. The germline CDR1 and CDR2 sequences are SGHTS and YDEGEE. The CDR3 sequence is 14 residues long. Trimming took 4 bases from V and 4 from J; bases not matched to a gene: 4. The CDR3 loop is CASSPGDRGYEQYF. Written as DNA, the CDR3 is TGTGCCAGCAGCCCGGGGGACAGGGGGTACGAGCAGTACTTC.

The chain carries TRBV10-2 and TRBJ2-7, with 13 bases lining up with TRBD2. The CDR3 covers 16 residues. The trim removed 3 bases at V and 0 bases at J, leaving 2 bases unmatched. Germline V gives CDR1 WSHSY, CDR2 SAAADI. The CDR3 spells CASSDWTSGSSYEQYF. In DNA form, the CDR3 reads TGCGCCAGCAGTGACTGGACTAGCGGGAGCTCCTACGAGCAGTACTTC.

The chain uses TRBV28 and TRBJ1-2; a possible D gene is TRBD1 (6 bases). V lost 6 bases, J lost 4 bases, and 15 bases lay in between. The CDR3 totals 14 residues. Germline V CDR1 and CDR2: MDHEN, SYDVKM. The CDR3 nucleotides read TGTGCCAGCAGCCTGACGGGACAAATCTATGGCTACACCTTC. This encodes CASSLTGQIYGYTF.

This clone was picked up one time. The CDR3 reads CASTLVGNGVWTGELFF. DNA of the CDR3: TGTGCCAGCACCCTAGTGGGAAACGGGGTTTGGACCGGGGAGCTGTTTTTT. J is TRBJ2-2 and V is TRBV27; TRBD2 is a possible D gene (5 bases). Germline V CDR1 and CDR2: MNHEY, SMNVEV (reference sequence). This CDR3 is built from 17 residues. Trimming left V 7 bases short and J 5 bases short, with 23 bases between.

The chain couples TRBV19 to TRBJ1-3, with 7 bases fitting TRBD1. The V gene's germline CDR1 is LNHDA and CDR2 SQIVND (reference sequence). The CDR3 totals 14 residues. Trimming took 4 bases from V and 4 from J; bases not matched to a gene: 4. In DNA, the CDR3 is TGTGCCAGTAGTAAACGGGACAGCGGAAACACCATATATTTT. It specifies CASSKRDSGNTIYF.

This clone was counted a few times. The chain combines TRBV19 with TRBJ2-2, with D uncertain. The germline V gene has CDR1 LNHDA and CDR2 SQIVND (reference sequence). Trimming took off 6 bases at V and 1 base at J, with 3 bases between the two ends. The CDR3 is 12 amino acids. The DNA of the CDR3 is TGTGCCAGTAGACTGAACACCGGGGAGCTGTTTTTT. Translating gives CASRLNTGELFF.